Included here is one T cell receptor beta chain sequence, with context. The data belong to a study of blood T cell repertoires in COVID-19. Study in general: T cells, B-cell-depleted T cells, or PBMCs supplied cDNA or gDNA.

Here immunoSEQ multiplex PCR was the method, and the copy in TCRdb shows in-frame clones only, minus some. The sample yields 150,000 to 200,000 clones, approximately 79% seen once. The sample was peripheral blood. This receptor was taken from a man aged 45-60 years who had recovered from COVID-19.

The CDR3 loop is CAWSPPHGESSDTQYF. Written as DNA, the CDR3 is TGTGCCTGGAGTCCCCCCCATGGGGAGAGCTCAGATACGCAGTATTTT. V is TRBV30 and J is TRBJ2-3; D may be TRBD2 (5 bases). V was clipped by 2 bases and J by 4 bases, with 19 bases between them. Germline assignment: CDR1 GTSNPN and CDR2 SVGIG (reference sequence). The CDR3 spans 16 residues.